These T cell receptor beta chains were read from a single sample in a study of post-analysis software for immune sequencing data. Using its own MiXCR run on the PCR reads, TCRdb lists one record per CDR3 protein. The table lists 450,000 to 650,000 distinct CDR3 sequences, 44% of them singletons. Material for sequencing was blood. These receptors were obtained from a girl between 5 and 17 years old with multiple sclerosis. Both conserved end residues are part of each CDR3. A D gene is named only where the DNA matches it firmly. The size of a clone is reported for some rows only, either as once, few or many, or as a class for expanded clones.

j_call | v_call | d_call | clone_size | cdr3_aa
TRBJ1-1 | TRBV10-3 | NA | NA | CAIRASDAEAFF
TRBJ1-5 | TRBV12-3/TRBV12-4 | NA | once | CASSLGLVNQPQHF
TRBJ1-2 | TRBV12-3/TRBV12-4 | TRBD1 | NA | CASSRTGIDYGYTF
TRBJ1-6 | TRBV12-3/TRBV12-4 | NA | few | CASSPTAYNSPLHF
NA | TRBV27 | NA | NA | CASSSPGMNEQYF
TRBJ1-2 | TRBV12-3/TRBV12-4 | NA | NA | CASTLSRWYGYTF
TRBJ2-7 | TRBV24-1 | NA | NA | CATSDLYHEQYF
TRBJ1-2 | TRBV12-3/TRBV12-4 | NA | once | CASSLSGVSGYTF
TRBJ2-7 | TRBV5-1 | TRBD2 | NA | CASSLAGGRFYEQYF
TRBJ2-1 | TRBV7-2 | NA | NA | CASSQKGGAGEQFF
TRBJ2-7 | TRBV29-1 | TRBD1 | NA | CSVERGQGAGEQYF
TRBJ2-7 | TRBV7-9 | NA | few | CASGTEGRSLYEQYF
TRBJ1-1 | TRBV20-1 | NA | NA | CSARATGEGPVGAFF
TRBJ2-7 | TRBV3-1 | NA | NA | CASSERECSEQYF
TRBJ2-7 | TRBV12-3/TRBV12-4 | NA | NA | CASSLEGRSSYEQYF
TRBJ2-6 | TRBV11-2 | TRBD2 | few | CASSPAGIPSGANVLTF
TRBJ1-2 | TRBV29-1 | NA | NA | CSVEGGLEGYTF
TRBJ2-1 | TRBV12-3/TRBV12-4 | TRBD2 | NA | CASGGGLAGNDEQFF
TRBJ1-2 | TRBV4-2 | NA | NA | CASSPLGAGVKVNYGYTF
TRBJ1-2 | TRBV9 | TRBD1 | few | CASSPGTGLYGYTF
TRBJ2-4 | TRBV10-1 | NA | NA | CASSGSRGNIQYF
TRBJ2-2 | TRBV12-3/TRBV12-4 | NA | NA | CASRELGDTGELFF
TRBJ2-3 | TRBV5-1 | TRBD1 | NA | CASSNGQGIGTQYF
TRBJ1-5 | TRBV7-9 | TRBD1 | few | CASSQGQGREQPQHF
TRBJ1-2 | TRBV20-1 | NA | few | CSARYPQGDGYTF
TRBJ2-1 | TRBV12-3/TRBV12-4 | TRBD2 | few | CASSFFRGDSEQFF
TRBJ2-7 | TRBV20-1 | TRBD2 | NA | CSASGTSDSYEQYF
TRBJ2-1 | TRBV29-1 | NA | NA | CSVPTSGLYNEQFF
TRBJ2-7 | TRBV21-1 | NA | NA | CASSKEERDEQYF
NA | TRBV5-1 | TRBD1 | NA | CASSLMGQGGSEQYF
NA | TRBV12-3/TRBV12-4 | NA | few | CASGSDRKNIQYF
TRBJ2-5 | TRBV2 | TRBD1 | NA | CASSDRGQETQYF
TRBJ2-5 | TRBV6-1 | NA | once | CASSGMGETQYF
TRBJ2-3 | TRBV12-3/TRBV12-4 | NA | few | CATHSLRGRGTDTQYF
TRBJ2-1 | TRBV4-1 | NA | few | CASSQDPGAGNEQFF
TRBJ1-4 | TRBV5-1 | NA | NA | CASSPGGEATNEKLFF
TRBJ2-5 | TRBV3-1 | TRBD2 | few | CASSPQVAGGGSETQYF
TRBJ1-2 | TRBV6-6 | NA | NA | CASSYLADYGYTF
NA | TRBV20-1 | NA | few | CSGLALETGEQYF
TRBJ1-5 | TRBV4-1 | TRBD1 | few | CASSQDRTGYSNQPQHF
TRBJ2-3 | TRBV18 | NA | NA | CASSPRGVRTDTQYF
TRBJ2-3 | TRBV29-1 | NA | few | CSVPGPARDTQYF
TRBJ1-2 | TRBV10-3 | NA | few | CATRGDGYTF
NA | TRBV7-2 | TRBD2 | NA | CASSPSWGGVVSWETQYF
TRBJ2-7 | TRBV10-3 | NA | few | CAISESDFRSYEQYF
TRBJ2-7 | TRBV4-1 | NA | NA | CASSQNQGWSYEQYF
TRBJ2-5 | TRBV6-5 | NA | NA | CASSYSWDIQETQYF
TRBJ2-1 | TRBV20-1 | NA | few | CSARDEGDHEQFF
TRBJ2-7 | TRBV29-1 | NA | NA | CSVVDNTKGYEQYF
TRBJ2-3 | TRBV7-2 | NA | NA | CASSLEFSTTDTQYF
TRBJ2-5 | TRBV10-3 | NA | NA | CAISESITRGPQETQYF
TRBJ1-2 | TRBV14 | NA | NA | CASSQVGQVYGYTF
TRBJ2-1 | TRBV6-1 | NA | NA | CASRDLGSYNEQFF